The source of this T cell receptor beta chain is a study of CD8+CD57+ T cells in acquired aplastic anemia. Genomic DNA acted as the template from which TCR beta VDJ combination and CDR3 sequence profiling were carried out. TCRdb reprocessed the reads via MiXCR and lists one record per CDR3 protein. The sample lists 270,000 or so distinct CDR3 sequences, 82% seen once, with 42% in the top ten. Germline V gene sequence: CDR1 SGHVS, CDR2 FQNEAQ. A total of 12 residues make up the CDR3, ends included. Turning to this clonotype: This likely comes from a read error, as the CDR3 has no conserved phenylalanine or tryptophan at its end. The DNA is omitted, as the CDR3 cannot be located on it reliably, and the CDR3 follows TCRdb's listing.

Whoever was chosen for sequencing had shown CD8+CD57+ cell expansion by flow cytometry. Input material: sorted CD4+, CD8+, or CD8+CD57+ T cells (not recorded which) from PBMCs. The sequence was collected from a human donor with aplastic anemia. The chain couples TRBV7-8 to TRBJ2-3. CDR3 residues: CASSFHPDTTAL.